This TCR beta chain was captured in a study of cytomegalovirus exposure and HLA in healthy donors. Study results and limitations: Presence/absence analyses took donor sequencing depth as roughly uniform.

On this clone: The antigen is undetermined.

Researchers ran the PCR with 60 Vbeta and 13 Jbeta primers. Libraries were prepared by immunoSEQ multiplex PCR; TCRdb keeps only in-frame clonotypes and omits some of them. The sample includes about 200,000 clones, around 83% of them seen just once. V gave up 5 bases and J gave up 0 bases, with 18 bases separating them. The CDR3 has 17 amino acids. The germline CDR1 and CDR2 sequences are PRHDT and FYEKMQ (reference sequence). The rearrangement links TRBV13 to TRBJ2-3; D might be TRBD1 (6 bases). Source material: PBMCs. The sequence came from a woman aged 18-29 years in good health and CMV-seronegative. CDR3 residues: CASSPPWTAFSTDTQYF. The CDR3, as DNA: TGTGCCAGCAGCCCTCCTTGGACAGCATTTAGCACAGATACGCAGTATTTT.